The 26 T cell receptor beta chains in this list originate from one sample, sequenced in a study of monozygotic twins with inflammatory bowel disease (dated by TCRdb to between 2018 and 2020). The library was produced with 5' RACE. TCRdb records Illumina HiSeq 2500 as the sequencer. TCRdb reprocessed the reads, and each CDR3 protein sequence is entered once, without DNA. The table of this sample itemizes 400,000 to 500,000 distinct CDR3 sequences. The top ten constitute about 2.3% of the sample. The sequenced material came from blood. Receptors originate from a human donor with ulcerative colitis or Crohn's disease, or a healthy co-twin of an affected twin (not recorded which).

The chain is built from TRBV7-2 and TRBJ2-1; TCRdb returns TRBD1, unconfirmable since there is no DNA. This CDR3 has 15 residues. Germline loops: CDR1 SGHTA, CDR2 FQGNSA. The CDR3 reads CASSPVGGAYNEQFF.

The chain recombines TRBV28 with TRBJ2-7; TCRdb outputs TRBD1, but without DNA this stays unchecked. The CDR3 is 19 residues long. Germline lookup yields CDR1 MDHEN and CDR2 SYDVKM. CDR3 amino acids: CASRGPGTGRGIFSYEQYF.

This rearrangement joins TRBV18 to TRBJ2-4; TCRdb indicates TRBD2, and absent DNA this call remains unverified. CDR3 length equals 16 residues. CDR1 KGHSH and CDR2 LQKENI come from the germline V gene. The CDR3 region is CASSTGTSGRWDIQYF.

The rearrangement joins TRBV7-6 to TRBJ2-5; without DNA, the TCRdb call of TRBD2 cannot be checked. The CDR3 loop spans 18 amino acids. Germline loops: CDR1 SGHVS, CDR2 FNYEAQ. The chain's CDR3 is CASSFGAGTSGPQETQYF.

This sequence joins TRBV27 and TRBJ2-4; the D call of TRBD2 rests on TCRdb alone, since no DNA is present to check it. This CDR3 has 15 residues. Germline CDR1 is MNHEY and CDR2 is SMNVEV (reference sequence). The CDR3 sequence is CASSFVSGPQNIQYF.

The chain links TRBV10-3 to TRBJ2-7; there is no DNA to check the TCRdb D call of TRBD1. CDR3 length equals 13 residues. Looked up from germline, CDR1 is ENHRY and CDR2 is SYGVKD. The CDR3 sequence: CAIHNGGSYEQYF.

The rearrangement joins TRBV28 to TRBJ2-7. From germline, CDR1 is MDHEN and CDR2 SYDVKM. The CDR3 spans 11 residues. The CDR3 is CASHASGEQYF.

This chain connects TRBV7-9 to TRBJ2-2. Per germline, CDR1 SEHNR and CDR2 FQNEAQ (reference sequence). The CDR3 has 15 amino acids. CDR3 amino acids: CASSLATPNTGELFF.

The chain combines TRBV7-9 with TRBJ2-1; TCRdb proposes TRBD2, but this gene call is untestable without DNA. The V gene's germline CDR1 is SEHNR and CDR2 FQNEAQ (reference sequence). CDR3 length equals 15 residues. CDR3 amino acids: CASSTRLAGSNEQFF.

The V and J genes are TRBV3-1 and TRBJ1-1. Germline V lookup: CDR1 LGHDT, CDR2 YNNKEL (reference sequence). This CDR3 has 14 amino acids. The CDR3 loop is CASSQERGETEAFF. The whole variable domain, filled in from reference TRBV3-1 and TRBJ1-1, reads DTAVSQTPKYLVTQMGNDKSIKCEQNLGHDTMYWYKQDSKKFLKIMFSYNNKELIINETVPNRFSPKSPDKAHLNLHINSLELGDSAVYFCASSQERGETEAFFGQGTRLTVV.

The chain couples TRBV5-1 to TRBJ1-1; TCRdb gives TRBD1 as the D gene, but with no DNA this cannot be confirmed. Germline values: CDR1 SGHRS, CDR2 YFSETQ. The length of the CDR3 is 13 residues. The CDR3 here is CASSSRQGAEAFF. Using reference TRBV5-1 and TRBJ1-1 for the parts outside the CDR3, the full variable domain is KAGVTQTPRYLIKTRGQQVTLSCSPISGHRSVSWYQQTPGQGLQFLFEYFSETQRNKGNFPGRFSGRQFSNSRSEMNVSTLELGDSALYLCASSSRQGAEAFFGQGTRLTVV.

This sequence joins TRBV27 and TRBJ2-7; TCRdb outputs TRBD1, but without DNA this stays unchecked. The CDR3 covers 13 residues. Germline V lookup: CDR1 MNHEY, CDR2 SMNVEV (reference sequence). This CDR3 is CASSTGFSYEQYF.

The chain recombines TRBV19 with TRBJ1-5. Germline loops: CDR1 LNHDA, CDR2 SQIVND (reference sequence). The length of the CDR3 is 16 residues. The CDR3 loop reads CASRPTGSFGNQPQHF.

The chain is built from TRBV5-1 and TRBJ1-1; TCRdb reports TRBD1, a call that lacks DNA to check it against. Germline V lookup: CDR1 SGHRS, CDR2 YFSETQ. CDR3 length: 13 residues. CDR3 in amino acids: CASRKGVDTEAFF.

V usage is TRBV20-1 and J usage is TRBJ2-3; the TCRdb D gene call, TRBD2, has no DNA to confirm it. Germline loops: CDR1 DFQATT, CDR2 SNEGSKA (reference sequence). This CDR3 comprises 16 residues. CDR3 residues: CSARGVAEPSTDTQYF.

CDR3 region: CASSFSDSHNQPQHF. The chain couples TRBV7-2 to TRBJ1-5; TCRdb's D gene call, TRBD1, goes unchecked for lack of DNA. This CDR3 has 15 residues. The germline gives CDR1 SGHTA, CDR2 FQGNSA.

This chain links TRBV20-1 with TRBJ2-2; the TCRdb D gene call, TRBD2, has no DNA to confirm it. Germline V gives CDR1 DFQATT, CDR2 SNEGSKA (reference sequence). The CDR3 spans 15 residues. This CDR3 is CSAAELAGYTGELFF.

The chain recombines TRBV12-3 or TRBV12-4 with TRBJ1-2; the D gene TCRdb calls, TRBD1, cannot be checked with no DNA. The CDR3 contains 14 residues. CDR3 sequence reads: CASSPLRGGDGYTF.

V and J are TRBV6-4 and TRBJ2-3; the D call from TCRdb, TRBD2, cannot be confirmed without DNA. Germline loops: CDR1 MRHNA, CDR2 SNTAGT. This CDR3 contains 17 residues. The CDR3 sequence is CASNNPRTSGRRYTQYF.

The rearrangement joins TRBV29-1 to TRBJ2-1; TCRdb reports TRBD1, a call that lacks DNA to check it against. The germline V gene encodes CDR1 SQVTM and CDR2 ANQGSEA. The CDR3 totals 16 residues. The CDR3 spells CSALVPGQGEWNEQFF.

The CDR3 loop is CASKDRAGGIQHF. The chain is built from TRBV6-5 and TRBJ1-5; the D call from TCRdb, TRBD1, cannot be confirmed without DNA. The CDR3 is 13 amino acids. From germline, CDR1 is MNHEY and CDR2 SVGAGI.

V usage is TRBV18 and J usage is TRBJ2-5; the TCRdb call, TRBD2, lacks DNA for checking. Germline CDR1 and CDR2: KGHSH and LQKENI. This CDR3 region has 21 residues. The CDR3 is CASSPRNRGRWLAERQETQYF.

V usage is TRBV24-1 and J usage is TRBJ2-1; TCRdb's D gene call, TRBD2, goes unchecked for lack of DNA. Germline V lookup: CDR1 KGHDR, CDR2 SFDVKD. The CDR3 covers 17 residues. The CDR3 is CATSDGLAGGPHRGQFF.

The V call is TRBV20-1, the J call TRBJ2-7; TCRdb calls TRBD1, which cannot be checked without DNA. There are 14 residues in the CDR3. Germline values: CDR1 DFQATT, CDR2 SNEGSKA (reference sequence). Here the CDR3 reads CSARVEQGGYEQYF.

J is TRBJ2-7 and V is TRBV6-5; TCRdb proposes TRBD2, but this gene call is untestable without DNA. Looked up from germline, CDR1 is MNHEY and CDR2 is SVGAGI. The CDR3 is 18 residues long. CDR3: CASSYSKGPALSSYEQYF.

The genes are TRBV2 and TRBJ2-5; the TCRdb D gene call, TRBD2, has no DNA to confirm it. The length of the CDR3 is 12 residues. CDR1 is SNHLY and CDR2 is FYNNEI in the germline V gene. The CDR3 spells CASESLRSTQYF.